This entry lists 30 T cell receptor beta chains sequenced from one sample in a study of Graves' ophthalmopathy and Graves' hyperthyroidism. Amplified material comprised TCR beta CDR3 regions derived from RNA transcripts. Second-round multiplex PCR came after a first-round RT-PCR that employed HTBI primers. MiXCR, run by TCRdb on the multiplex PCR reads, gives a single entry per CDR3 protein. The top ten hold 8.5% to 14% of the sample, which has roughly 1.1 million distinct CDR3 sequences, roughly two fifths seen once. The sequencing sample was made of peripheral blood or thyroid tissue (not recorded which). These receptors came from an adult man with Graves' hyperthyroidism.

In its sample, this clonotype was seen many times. The chain's CDR3 is CASSDLPVSYEQYF. CDR3 DNA: TGCGCCAGCAGTGACCTCCCGGTCTCCTACGAGCAGTACTTC. J is TRBJ2-7 and V is TRBV10-2; D is unresolved. CDR3 length equals 14 residues. V shed 3 bases and J shed 0 bases, with 9 bases lying between them. The germline CDR1 and CDR2 sequences are WSHSY and SAAADI.

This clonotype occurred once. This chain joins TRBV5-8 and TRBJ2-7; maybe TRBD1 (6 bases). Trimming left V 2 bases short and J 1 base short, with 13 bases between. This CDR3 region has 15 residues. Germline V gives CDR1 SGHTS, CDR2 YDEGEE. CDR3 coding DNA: TGTGCCAGCAGCTTTGGCAGGGGCTTATCCTACGAGCAGTACTTC. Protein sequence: CASSFGRGLSYEQYF.

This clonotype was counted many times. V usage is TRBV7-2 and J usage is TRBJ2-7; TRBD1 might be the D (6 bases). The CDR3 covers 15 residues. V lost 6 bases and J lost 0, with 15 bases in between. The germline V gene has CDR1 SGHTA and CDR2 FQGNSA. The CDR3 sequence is CASSSDRGDSYEQYF. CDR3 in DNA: TGTGCCAGCAGTTCGGACAGAGGAGACTCCTACGAGCAGTACTTC.

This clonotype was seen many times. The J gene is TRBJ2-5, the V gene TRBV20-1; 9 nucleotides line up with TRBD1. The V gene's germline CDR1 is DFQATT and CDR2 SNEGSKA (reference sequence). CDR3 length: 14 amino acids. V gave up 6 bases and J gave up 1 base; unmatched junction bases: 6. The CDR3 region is CSATRDRAQETQYF. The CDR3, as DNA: TGCAGTGCCACCAGGGACAGGGCCCAAGAGACCCAGTACTTC.

The DNA for the CDR3 is TGCAGCGTTGAGGGGACAGAAGGCTACGAGCAGTACTTC. Its protein product is CSVEGTEGYEQYF. This chain links TRBV29-1 with TRBJ2-7; TRBD1 matches 7 bases. V shed 3 bases, J shed 3 bases, and the junction held 5 bases outside the gene matches. This CDR3 is built from 13 residues. Germline CDR1 and CDR2: SQVTM and ANQGSEA.

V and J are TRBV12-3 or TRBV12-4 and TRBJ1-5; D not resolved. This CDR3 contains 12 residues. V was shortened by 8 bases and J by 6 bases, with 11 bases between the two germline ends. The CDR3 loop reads CASLAVGQPQHF. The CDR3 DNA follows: TGTGCCAGCTTAGCGGTCGGTCAGCCCCAGCATTTT.

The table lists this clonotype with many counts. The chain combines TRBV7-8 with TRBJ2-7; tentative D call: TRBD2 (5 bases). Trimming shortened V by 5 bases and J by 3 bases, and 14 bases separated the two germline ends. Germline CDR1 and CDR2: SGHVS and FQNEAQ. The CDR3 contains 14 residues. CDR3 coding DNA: TGTGCCAGCAGCCCCGGGAAGGACCGCTACGAGCAGTACTTC. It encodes CASSPGKDRYEQYF.

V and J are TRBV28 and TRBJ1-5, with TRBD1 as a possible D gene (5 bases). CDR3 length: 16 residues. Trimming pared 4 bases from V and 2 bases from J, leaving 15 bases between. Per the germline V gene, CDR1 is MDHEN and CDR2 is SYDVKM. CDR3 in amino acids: CASSSTEGQGNQPQHF. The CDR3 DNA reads TGTGCCAGCAGTTCAACCGAGGGGCAAGGCAATCAGCCCCAGCATTTT.

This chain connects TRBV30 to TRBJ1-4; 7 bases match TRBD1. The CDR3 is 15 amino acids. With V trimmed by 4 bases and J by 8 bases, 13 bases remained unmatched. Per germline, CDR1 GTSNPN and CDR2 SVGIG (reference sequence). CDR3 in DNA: TGTGCCTGGAATACCCTGGGGCAGGGGGACGAAAAACTGTTTTTT. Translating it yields CAWNTLGQGDEKLFF.

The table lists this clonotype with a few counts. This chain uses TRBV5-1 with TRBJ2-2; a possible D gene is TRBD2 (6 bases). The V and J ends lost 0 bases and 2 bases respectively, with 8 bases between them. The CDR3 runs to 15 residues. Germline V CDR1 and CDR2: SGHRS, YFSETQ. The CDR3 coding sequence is TGCGCCAGCAGCTTGGCGGCGGGAAACACCGGGGAGCTGTTTTTT. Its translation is CASSLAAGNTGELFF.

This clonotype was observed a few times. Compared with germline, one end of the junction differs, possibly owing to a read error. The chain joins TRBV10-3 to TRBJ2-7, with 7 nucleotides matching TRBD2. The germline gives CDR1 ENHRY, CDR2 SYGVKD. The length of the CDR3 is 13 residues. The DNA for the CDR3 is TGTGCCAGCAGTGGGGAGGGAGCCTACGAGCAGTACTTC. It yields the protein CASSGEGAYEQYF.

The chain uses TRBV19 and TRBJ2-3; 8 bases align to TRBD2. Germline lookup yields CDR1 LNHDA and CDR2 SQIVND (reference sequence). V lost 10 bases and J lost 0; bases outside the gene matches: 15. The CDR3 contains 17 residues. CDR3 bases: TGTGCCACCGCCCTTATGGCGGGGGGAGCCAGCACAGATACGCAGTATTTT. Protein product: CATALMAGGASTDTQYF.

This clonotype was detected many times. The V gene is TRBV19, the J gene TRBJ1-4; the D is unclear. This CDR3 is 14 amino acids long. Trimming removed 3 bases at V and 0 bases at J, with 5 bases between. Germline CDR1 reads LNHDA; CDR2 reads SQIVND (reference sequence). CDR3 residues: CASSMGATNEKLFF. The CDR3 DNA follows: TGTGCCAGTAGTATGGGTGCAACTAATGAAAAACTGTTTTTT.

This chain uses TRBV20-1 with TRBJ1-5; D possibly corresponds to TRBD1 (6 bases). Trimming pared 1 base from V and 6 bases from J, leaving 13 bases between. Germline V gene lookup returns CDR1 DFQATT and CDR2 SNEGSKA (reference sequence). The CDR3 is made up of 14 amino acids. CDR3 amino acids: CSARVQGIGQPQHF. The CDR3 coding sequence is TGCAGTGCTAGAGTACAGGGTATAGGTCAGCCCCAGCATTTT.

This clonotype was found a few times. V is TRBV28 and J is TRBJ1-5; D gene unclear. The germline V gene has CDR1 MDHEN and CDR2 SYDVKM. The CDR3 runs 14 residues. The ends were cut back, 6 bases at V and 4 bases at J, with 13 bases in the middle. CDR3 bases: TGTGCCAGCAGCGTCGTGAGGTTTAATCAGCCCCAGCATTTT. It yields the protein CASSVVRFNQPQHF. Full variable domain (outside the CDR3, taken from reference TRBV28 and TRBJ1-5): DVKVTQSSRYLVKRTGEKVFLECVQDMDHENMFWYRQDPGLGLRLIYFSYDVKMKEKGDIPEGYSVSREKKERFSLILESASTNQTSMYLCASSVVRFNQPQHFGDGTRLSIL.

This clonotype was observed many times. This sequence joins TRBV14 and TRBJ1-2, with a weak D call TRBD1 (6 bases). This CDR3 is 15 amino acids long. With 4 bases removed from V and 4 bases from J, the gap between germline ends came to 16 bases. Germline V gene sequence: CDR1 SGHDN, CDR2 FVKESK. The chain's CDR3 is CASSPEDSPVYGYTF. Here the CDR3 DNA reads TGTGCCAGCAGCCCTGAGGACAGCCCTGTCTATGGCTACACCTTC.

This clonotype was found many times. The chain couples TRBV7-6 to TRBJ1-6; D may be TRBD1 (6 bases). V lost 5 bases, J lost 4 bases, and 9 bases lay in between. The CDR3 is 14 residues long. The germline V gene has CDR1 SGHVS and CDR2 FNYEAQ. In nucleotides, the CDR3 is TGTGCCAGCAGCGAGACAGGATATAATTCACCCCTCCACTTT. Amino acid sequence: CASSETGYNSPLHF.

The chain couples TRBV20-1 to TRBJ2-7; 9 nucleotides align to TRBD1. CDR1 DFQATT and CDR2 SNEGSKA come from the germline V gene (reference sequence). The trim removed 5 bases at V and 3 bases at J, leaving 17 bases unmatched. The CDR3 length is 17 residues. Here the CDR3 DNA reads TGCAGTGCTCCCGGGACAGGGAGTAAGTTTCATTTCTACGAGCAGTACTTC. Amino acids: CSAPGTGSKFHFYEQYF.

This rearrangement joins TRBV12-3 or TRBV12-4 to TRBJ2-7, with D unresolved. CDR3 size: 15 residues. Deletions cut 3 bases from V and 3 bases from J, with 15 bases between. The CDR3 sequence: CASSLSSRLSYEQYF. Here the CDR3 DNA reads TGTGCCAGCAGTTTGTCTTCCAGGTTGAGCTACGAGCAGTACTTC.

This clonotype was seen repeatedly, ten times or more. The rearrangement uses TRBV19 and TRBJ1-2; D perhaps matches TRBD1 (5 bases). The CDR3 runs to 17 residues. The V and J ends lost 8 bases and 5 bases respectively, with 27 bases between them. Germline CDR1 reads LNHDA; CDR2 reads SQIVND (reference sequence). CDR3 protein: CASRRGRRGDRKYGYTF. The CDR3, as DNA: TGTGCCAGTCGTCGGGGACGAAGGGGCGACCGTAAATATGGCTACACCTTC.

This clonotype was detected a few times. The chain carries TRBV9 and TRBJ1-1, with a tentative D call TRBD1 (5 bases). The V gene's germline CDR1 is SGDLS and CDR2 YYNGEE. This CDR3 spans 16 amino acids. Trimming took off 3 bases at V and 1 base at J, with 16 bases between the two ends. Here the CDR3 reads CASSATLTAANTEAFF. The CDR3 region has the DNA TGTGCCAGCAGCGCGACCCTGACAGCAGCGAACACTGAAGCTTTCTTT.

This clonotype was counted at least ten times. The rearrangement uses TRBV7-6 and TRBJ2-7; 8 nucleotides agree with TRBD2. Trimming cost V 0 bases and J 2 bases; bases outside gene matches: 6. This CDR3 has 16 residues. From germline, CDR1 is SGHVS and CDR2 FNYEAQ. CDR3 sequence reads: CASSLARGGSPYEQYF. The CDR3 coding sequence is TGTGCCAGCAGCTTAGCCCGGGGGGGTTCCCCCTACGAGCAGTACTTC.

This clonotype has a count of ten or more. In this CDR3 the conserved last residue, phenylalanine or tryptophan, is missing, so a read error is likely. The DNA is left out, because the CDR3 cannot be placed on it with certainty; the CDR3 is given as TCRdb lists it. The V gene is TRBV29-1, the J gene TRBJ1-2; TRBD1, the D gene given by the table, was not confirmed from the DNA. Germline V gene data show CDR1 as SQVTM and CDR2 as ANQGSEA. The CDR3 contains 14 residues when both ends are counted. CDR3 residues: CSVGENAGPESVGL.

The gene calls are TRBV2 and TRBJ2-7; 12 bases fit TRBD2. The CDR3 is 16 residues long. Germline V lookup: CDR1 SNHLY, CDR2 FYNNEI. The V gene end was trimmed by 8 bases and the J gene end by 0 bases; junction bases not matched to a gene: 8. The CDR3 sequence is CASGGLAGTNSYEQYF. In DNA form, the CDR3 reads TGTGCCAGCGGAGGACTAGCGGGAACCAACTCCTACGAGCAGTACTTC.

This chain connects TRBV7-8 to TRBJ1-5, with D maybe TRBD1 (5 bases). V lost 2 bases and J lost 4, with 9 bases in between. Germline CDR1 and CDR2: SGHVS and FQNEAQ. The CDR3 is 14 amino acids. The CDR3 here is CASSLPGANQPQHF. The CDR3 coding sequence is TGTGCCAGCAGCTTACCTGGGGCTAATCAGCCCCAGCATTTT. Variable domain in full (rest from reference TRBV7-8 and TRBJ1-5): GAGVSQSPRYKVAKRGQDVALRCDPISGHVSLFWYQQALGQGPEFLTYFQNEAQLDKSGLPSDRFFAERPEGSVSTLKIQRTQQEDSAVYLCASSLPGANQPQHFGDGTRLSIL.

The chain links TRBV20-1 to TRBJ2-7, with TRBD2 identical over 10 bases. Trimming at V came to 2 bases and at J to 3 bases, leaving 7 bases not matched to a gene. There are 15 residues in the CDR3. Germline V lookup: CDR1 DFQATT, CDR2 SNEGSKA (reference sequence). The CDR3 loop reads CSARRASGSFYEQYF. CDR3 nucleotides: TGCAGTGCTAGAAGGGCTAGCGGGAGCTTCTACGAGCAGTACTTC.

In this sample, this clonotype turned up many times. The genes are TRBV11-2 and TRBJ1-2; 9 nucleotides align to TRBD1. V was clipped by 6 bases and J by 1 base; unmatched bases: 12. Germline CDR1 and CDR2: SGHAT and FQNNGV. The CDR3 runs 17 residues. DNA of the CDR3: TGTGCCAGCAGTCCTAATCAGAACAGGGGGCGTAACTATGGCTACACCTTC. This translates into CASSPNQNRGRNYGYTF.

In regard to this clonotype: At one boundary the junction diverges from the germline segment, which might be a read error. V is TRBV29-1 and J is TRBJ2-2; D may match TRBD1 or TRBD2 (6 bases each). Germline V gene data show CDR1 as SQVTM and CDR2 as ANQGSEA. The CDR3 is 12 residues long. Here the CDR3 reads CSVPSGAGGLFF. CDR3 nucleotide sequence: TGCAGCGTACCGTCGGGGGCCGGGGGGCTGTTTTTT.

The CDR3 sequence is CASSKGTGALTGELFF. The CDR3 DNA is TGTGCCAGTAGCAAGGGGACAGGGGCTCTCACCGGGGAGCTGTTTTTT. V usage is TRBV19 and J usage is TRBJ2-2; the match to TRBD1 covers 10 bases. The CDR3 extends over 16 amino acids. Trimming took 6 bases from V and 4 from J; bases not matched to a gene: 8. CDR1 is LNHDA and CDR2 is SQIVND in the germline V gene (reference sequence).

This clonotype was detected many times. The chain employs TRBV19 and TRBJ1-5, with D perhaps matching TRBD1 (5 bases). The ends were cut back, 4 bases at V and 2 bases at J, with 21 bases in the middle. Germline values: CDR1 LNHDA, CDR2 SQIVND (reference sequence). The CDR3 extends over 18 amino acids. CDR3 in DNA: TGTGCCAGTAGTACTTCCGGACCTAGGGGTAGGGGCAATCAGCCCCAGCATTTT. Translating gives CASSTSGPRGRGNQPQHF. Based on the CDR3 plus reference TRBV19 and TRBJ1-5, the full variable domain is DGGITQSPKYLFRKEGQNVTLSCEQNLNHDAMYWYRQDPGQGLRLIYYSQIVNDFQKGDIAEGYSVSREKKESFPLTVTSAQKNPTAFYLCASSTSGPRGRGNQPQHFGDGTRLSIL.